The 22 T cell receptor beta chains presented below share a single source sample, sequenced in a study of shared clonotypes between healthy human individuals. The method was immunoSEQ multiplex PCR; TCRdb's version includes in-frame clones alone and lacks a portion of them. The table lists approximately 500,000 clones, about 79% of them singletons. The specimen sequenced was PBMCs. The source of these receptors is a woman aged 40 to 49 in good health. Some clones in this sample may be carry-over from other donors' samples.

V gene TRBV28 combines with J gene TRBJ1-1; D call uncertain. Trimming pared 2 bases from V and 13 bases from J, leaving 29 bases between. Germline V gene lookup returns CDR1 MDHEN and CDR2 SYDVKM. There are 17 residues in the CDR3. Here the CDR3 DNA reads TGTGCCAGCAGTTTAACGGGCCTCTCGGTGAACCCAAGCCGGGGTTTCTTT. The encoded protein is CASSLTGLSVNPSRGFF.

This clone was counted once. The chain combines TRBV28 with TRBJ2-1; 8 positions match TRBD2. The CDR3 spans 15 residues. Germline loops: CDR1 MDHEN, CDR2 SYDVKM. The trim removed 2 bases at V and 9 bases at J, leaving 9 bases unmatched. The CDR3 spells CASSLAGGSPGEQFF. CDR3 DNA sequence: TGTGCCAGCAGTTTAGCGGGAGGCTCGCCGGGTGAGCAGTTCTTC.

The chain uses TRBV11-1 and TRBJ2-2; D not certain. Trimming removed 2 bases at V and 6 bases at J, with 7 bases between. The CDR3 contains 13 residues. Germline CDR1 reads SGHAT; CDR2 reads FQDESV (reference sequence). This chain's CDR3 is CASSLLVPGELFF. CDR3 sequence (DNA): TGTGCCAGCAGCTTACTGGTCCCCGGGGAGCTGTTTTTT.

The chain couples TRBV2 to TRBJ1-5, with TRBD1 matching over 8 bases. The CDR3 length is 15 residues. Germline CDR1 SNHLY, CDR2 FYNNEI. The V gene end was trimmed by 4 bases and the J gene end by 5 bases; junction bases not matched to a gene: 7. The CDR3 spells CASSAQGAVDQPQHF. CDR3 bases: TGTGCCAGCAGTGCCCAGGGGGCAGTGGATCAGCCCCAGCATTTT.

This clone was counted a single time. The chain couples TRBV5-8 to TRBJ2-5; 12 nucleotides line up with TRBD2. Germline CDR1 is SGHTS and CDR2 is YDEGEE. CDR3 length: 16 residues. J was trimmed by 4 bases and V by 1 base; bases with no gene match: 5. The CDR3 protein is CASSLLLAGGRETQYF. The CDR3 DNA is TGTGCCAGCAGCTTGTTGCTAGCGGGAGGGCGAGAGACCCAGTACTTC.

This sequence joins TRBV6-5 and TRBJ2-7, with D possibly matching TRBD2 (6 bases). CDR3 length: 15 amino acids. V lost 6 bases to trimming and J lost 3 bases, with 18 bases between them. In germline, CDR1 is MNHEY, CDR2 SVGAGI. This CDR3 is CASSRGSRAIYEQYF. The CDR3, as DNA: TGTGCCAGCAGCCGGGGGTCGAGGGCCATCTACGAGCAGTACTTC.

This clone showed up just a few times. The V gene is TRBV19, the J gene TRBJ2-7; 8 positions agree with TRBD2. Germline V gene lookup returns CDR1 LNHDA and CDR2 SQIVND (reference sequence). This CDR3 region has 15 residues. Trimming at V came to 5 bases and at J to 2 bases, leaving 8 bases not matched to a gene. The CDR3 DNA reads as TGTGCCAGTAGTTTATATAGCGGGGCGACCTACGAGCAGTACTTC. This sequence encodes CASSLYSGATYEQYF.

CDR3 in amino acids: CASSLLADTQYF. The CDR3 nucleotides read TGTGCCAGCAGCCTCCTAGCAGATACGCAGTATTTT. The chain recombines TRBV7-9 with TRBJ2-3; D gene ambiguous. Germline values: CDR1 SEHNR, CDR2 FQNEAQ (reference sequence). The CDR3 loop spans 12 amino acids. Between the trimmed V and J ends, which lost 5 bases and 4 bases, there was a span of 7 bases. Based on the CDR3 plus reference TRBV7-9 and TRBJ2-3, the full variable domain is DTGVSQNPRHKITKRGQNVTFRCDPISEHNRLYWYRQTLGQGPEFLTYFQNEAQLEKSRLLSDRFSAERPKGSFSTLEIQRTEQGDSAMYLCASSLLADTQYFGPGTRLTVL.

The gene calls are TRBV11-2 and TRBJ2-7; D gene ambiguous. This CDR3 is 13 amino acids long. V shed 0 bases and J shed 5 bases, with 8 bases lying between them. Germline lookup yields CDR1 SGHAT and CDR2 FQNNGV. Here the CDR3 DNA reads TGTGCCAGCAGCTTAGACCAGGTCCACGAGCAGTACTTC. Its translation: CASSLDQVHEQYF.

This clone has at least ten counts. This CDR3 is also generated by other DNA sequences in the sample. The rearrangement links TRBV2 to TRBJ1-5; 7 positions agree with TRBD1. Trimming at V came to 4 bases and at J to 6 bases, leaving 9 bases not matched to a gene. The length of the CDR3 is 15 residues. Germline V gives CDR1 SNHLY, CDR2 FYNNEI. CDR3 DNA sequence: TGTGCCAGCAGTGGGGACGGAGGGGGCCTTCAGCCCCAGCATTTT. Protein product: CASSGDGGGLQPQHF.

This chain uses TRBV5-1 with TRBJ1-1; D may be TRBD1 (6 bases). Trimming removed 4 bases at V and 1 base at J, with 11 bases between. Germline-derived CDR1 and CDR2 are SGHRS and YFSETQ. The CDR3 contains 14 residues. The CDR3 is CASSPQTGNTEAFF. Written as DNA, the CDR3 is TGCGCCAGCAGCCCACAGACAGGGAACACTGAAGCTTTCTTT.

The V and J genes are TRBV15 and TRBJ1-5, with unresolved D. CDR3 size: 12 residues. CDR1 and CDR2 (germline): LNHNV, YYDKDF (reference sequence). The germline V and J ends were trimmed by 1 base and 6 bases, with 4 bases remaining between them. The CDR3 DNA reads TGTGCCACCAGCAGAGTGGGTCAGCCCCAGCATTTT. It is translated as CATSRVGQPQHF.

This clone was detected ten times or more. The chain is built from TRBV7-2 and TRBJ1-1; TRBD1 might be the D (5 bases). There are 14 residues in the CDR3. CDR1 and CDR2 (germline): SGHTA, FQGNSA. Trimming cost V 2 bases and J 11 bases, with 18 bases left between them. For the CDR3, the DNA is TGTGCCAGCAGCTTATCCCATTTACAGGATTTGGCTTTCTTT. This codes for CASSLSHLQDLAFF.

V gene TRBV30 combines with J gene TRBJ1-2; TRBD1 agrees at 8 bases. There are 14 residues in the CDR3. CDR1 is GTSNPN, CDR2 SVGIG, per germline (reference sequence). J gave up 3 bases and V 2 bases, and 5 bases lay outside the gene matches. Written as DNA, the CDR3 is TGTGCCTGGAGTTTTAACAGGGGGGACTATGGCTACACCTTC. This sequence encodes CAWSFNRGDYGYTF.

In this sample, this clone turned up a few times. The chain is built from TRBV7-3 and TRBJ1-2; the match to TRBD1 covers 8 bases. With V trimmed by 5 bases and J by 3 bases, 5 bases remained unmatched. The CDR3 is 14 residues long. Germline loops: CDR1 SGHTA, CDR2 FQGTGA. The DNA for the CDR3 is TGTGCCAGCAGCCCGGCAGGGGGCGACTATGGCTACACCTTC. Translated, it gives CASSPAGGDYGYTF.

The rearrangement uses TRBV28 and TRBJ1-5; D possibly corresponds to TRBD1 (6 bases). The CDR3 contains 14 residues. The V gene's germline CDR1 is MDHEN and CDR2 SYDVKM. Trimming removed 5 bases from V and 6 bases from J, with 14 bases in between. The CDR3 region is CASSRGRLRQPQHF. The CDR3 DNA sequence: TGTGCCAGCAGTAGGGGGAGGTTGCGTCAGCCCCAGCATTTT.

V usage is TRBV7-8 and J usage is TRBJ2-3, with 11 bases matching TRBD2. The V gene end was trimmed by 0 bases and the J gene end by 0 bases; junction bases not matched to a gene: 5. This CDR3 is 18 amino acids long. In germline, CDR1 is SGHVS, CDR2 FQNEAQ. CDR3 loop: CASSLAILAGGSTDTQYF. The CDR3, as DNA: TGTGCCAGCAGCTTAGCCATCCTAGCGGGAGGTAGCACAGATACGCAGTATTTT.

The rearrangement links TRBV6-5 to TRBJ2-4, with a possible D match to TRBD2 (5 bases). The V end lost 6 bases, the J end lost 8 bases, and 20 bases lay between the germline ends. This CDR3 is built from 15 residues. CDR1 and CDR2 from the germline V gene are MNHEY and SVGAGI. For the CDR3, the DNA is TGTGCCAGCAGACCTTTGTTCGGGAATGTGGACATTCAGTACTTC. Residues: CASRPLFGNVDIQYF.

V is TRBV28 and J is TRBJ2-1; 8 bases agree with TRBD1. CDR3 length equals 14 residues. Unmatched junction bases numbered 7, after V lost 5 bases and J lost 7 bases. The germline V gene has CDR1 MDHEN and CDR2 SYDVKM. CDR3 coding DNA: TGTGCCAGCAGTCCTCGGACAGGGAGGAATGAGCAGTTCTTC. Translated, it gives CASSPRTGRNEQFF.

This clone was observed a handful of times. The V gene is TRBV19, the J gene TRBJ2-1; 11 bases align to TRBD2. The CDR3 is made up of 18 amino acids. Germline V gene sequence: CDR1 LNHDA, CDR2 SQIVND (reference sequence). V shed 5 bases, J shed 0 bases, and the junction held 9 bases outside the gene matches. The CDR3 DNA reads TGTGCCAGTAGTCGTTCTAGCGGGAGGCGAAGCTCCTACAATGAGCAGTTCTTC. It translates to CASSRSSGRRSSYNEQFF.

This clone occurred a few times. The chain is built from TRBV10-1 and TRBJ2-7, with D unclear. Trimming took off 6 bases at V and 5 bases at J, with 2 bases between the two ends. CDR3 size: 9 residues. CDR1 and CDR2 (germline): WNHNN, SYGVQD (reference sequence). CDR3 in amino acids: CASRDEQYF. In DNA, the CDR3 is TGCGCCAGCAGGGACGAGCAGTACTTC.

The chain has TRBV18 and TRBJ2-3; possibly TRBD1 for D (6 bases). This CDR3 has 15 residues. Trimming took off 5 bases at V and 0 bases at J, with 12 bases between the two ends. Per germline, CDR1 KGHSH and CDR2 LQKENI. The CDR3 protein is CASSRTAESTDTQYF. The CDR3 nucleotides read TGTGCCAGCTCAAGGACAGCCGAAAGCACAGATACGCAGTATTTT.